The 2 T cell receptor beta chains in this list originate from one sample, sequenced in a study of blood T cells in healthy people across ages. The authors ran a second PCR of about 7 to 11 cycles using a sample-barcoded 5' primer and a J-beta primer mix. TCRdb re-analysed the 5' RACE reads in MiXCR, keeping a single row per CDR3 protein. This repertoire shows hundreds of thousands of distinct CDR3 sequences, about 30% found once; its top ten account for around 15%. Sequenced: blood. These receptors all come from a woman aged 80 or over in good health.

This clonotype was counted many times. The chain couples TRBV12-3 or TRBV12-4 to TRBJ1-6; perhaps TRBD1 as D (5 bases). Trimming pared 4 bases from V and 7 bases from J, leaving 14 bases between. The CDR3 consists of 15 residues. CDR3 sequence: CASSSFGQGNSPLHF. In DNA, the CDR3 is TGTGCCAGCAGTTCCTTCGGGCAGGGAAATTCACCCCTCCACTTT.

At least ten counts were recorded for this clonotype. The CDR3 DNA sequence: TGTGCCAGCAGCTTCCAACAGGTTGGACCTTACAATGAGCAGTTCTTC. Encoded protein: CASSFQQVGPYNEQFF. The chain combines TRBV7-2 with TRBJ2-1; possible D gene TRBD1, 5 bases. The V gene lost 3 bases and the J gene lost 4 bases, with 16 bases spanning the gap. The CDR3 runs to 16 residues. In germline, CDR1 is SGHTA, CDR2 FQGNSA.